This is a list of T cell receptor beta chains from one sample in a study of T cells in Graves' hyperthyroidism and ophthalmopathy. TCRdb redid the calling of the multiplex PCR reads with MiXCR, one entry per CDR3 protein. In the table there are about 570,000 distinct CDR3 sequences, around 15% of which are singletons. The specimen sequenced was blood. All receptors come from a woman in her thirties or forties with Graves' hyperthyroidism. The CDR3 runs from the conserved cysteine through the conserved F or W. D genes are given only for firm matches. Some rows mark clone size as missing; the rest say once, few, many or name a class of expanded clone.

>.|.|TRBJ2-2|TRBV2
TGTGCCAGCAAGAGGGAGGACTGGGAGCTGTTTTTT
CASKREDWELFF
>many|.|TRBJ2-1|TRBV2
TGTGCCAGCAGCCGGGAGCCCGACTACAATGAGCAGTTCTTC
CASSREPDYNEQFF
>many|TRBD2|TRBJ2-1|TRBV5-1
TGCGCCAGCAGACTCAGCGTTAGGGCGGGGGGGGATGAGCAGTTCTTC
CASRLSVRAGGDEQFF
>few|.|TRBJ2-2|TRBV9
TGTGCCAGCAGCGTAGTGGGGTCCGGGCTCTCGTCCGGGGAGCTGTTTTTT
CASSVVGSGLSSGELFF
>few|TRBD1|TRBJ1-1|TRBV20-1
TGCAGTGCTCGTACAGGGGGCCGAACTGAAGCTTTCTTT
CSARTGGRTEAFF
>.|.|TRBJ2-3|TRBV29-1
TGCAGCGTTGGTTGGGAAACGCAGTATTTT
CSVGWETQYF
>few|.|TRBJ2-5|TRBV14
TGTGCCAGCAGCCAGAGGGGTTTCCAAGAGACCCAGTACTTC
CASSQRGFQETQYF
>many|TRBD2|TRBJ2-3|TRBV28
TGTGCCAGCAGCAGACTAGCGGGCGCAGATACGCAGTATTTT
CASSRLAGADTQYF
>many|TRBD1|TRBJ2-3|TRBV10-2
TGCGCCAGCAGACATGACAGGGGCACAGATACGCAGTATTTT
CASRHDRGTDTQYF
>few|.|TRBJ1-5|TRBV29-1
TGCAGCGTGAGAGACGGCTGGGATAATCAGCCCCAGCATTTT
CSVRDGWDNQPQHF
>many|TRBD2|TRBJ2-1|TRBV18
TGTGCCAGCTCACCCGGACTAGCGGGAGTATTTGAGCAGTTCTTC
CASSPGLAGVFEQFF
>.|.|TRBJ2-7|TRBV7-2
TGTGCCAGCAGCTTAGTGGTTAGAGGGATGGGCGAGCAGTACTTC
CASSLVVRGMGEQYF
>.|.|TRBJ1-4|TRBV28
TGTGCCAGCAGTTTCGGGAATGAAAAACTGTTTTTT
CASSFGNEKLFF
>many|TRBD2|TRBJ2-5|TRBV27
TGTGCCAGCAGTTTACTTAGCGGGAGAGAGACCCAGTACTTC
CASSLLSGRETQYF
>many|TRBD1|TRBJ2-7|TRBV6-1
TGTGCCAGCACCTGGTCCTACAGGGGCAGCTACGAGCAGTACTTC
CASTWSYRGSYEQYF
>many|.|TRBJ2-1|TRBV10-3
TGTGCCATCAGTGATCGGGACCGTGCCGTCGGTGAGCAGTTCTTC
CAISDRDRAVGEQFF
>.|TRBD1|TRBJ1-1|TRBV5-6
TGTGCCAGCACCCAGACAGGGAAAGGGATGAACACTGAAGCTTTCTTT
CASTQTGKGMNTEAFF
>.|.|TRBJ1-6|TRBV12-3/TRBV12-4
TGTGCCAGCAGTTTCGCGGCCATTAATTCACCCCTCCACTTT
CASSFAAINSPLHF
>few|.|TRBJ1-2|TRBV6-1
TGTGCCAGCAGGGAACAGGGTAGCTATGGCTACACCTTC
CASREQGSYGYTF
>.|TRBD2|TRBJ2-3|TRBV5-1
TGCGCCAGCGAGGAGGGTAGCGGGAGTGGCACAGATACGCAGTATTTT
CASEEGSGSGTDTQYF
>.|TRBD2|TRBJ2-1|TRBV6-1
TGTGCCAGCACCCCTCTCGGGGGGGCTTCCTACAATGAGCAGTTCTTC
CASTPLGGASYNEQFF
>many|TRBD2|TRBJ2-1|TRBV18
TGTGCCAGCTCACCATTTCCGACTAGCGCGTCCAATGAGCAGTTCTTC
CASSPFPTSASNEQFF
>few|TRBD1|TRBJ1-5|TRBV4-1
TGCGCCAGCAGCCAAGCCCAGACAGGGGCTCAGCCCCAGCATTTT
CASSQAQTGAQPQHF
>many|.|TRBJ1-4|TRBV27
TGTGCCAGCAGCTCTTTAAATGAAAAACTGTTTTTT
CASSSLNEKLFF
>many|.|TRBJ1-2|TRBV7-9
TGTGCCAGCAGCCTACCGCCCGATAACTATGGCTACACCTTC
CASSLPPDNYGYTF
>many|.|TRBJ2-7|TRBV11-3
TGTGCCAGCAGCTCGGAGCGGGGACAGGAGCAGTACTTC
CASSSERGQEQYF
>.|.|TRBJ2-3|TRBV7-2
TGTGCCAGCAGCTTTGAACACACAGATACGCGGTATTTT
CASSFEHTDTRYF
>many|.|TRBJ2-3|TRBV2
TGTGCCAGCAGTGGGGCGGGGTCCCACAACTCTAGCACAGATACGCAGTATTTT
CASSGAGSHNSSTDTQYF
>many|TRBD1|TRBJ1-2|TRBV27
TGTGCCAGCAGTACCTCCTCCAGGGGGCAAGGTTATGGCTACACCTTC
CASSTSSRGQGYGYTF
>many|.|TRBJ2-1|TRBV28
TGTGCCAGCAGTTTATCTCGGCGGAGCTCCTACAATGAGCAGTTCTTC
CASSLSRRSSYNEQFF
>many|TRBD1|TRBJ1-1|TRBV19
TGTGCCAGTAGAAACAGGGGGCTGGATGGCACTGAAGCTTTCTTT
CASRNRGLDGTEAFF
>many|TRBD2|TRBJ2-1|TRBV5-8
TGTGCCAGCAGCTCCTTAGGACTAGCGGGACTCTCCTACAATGAGCAGTTCTTC
CASSSLGLAGLSYNEQFF
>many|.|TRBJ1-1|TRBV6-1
TGTGCCAGCAGTGGTTCAGTGAACACTGAAGCTTTCTTT
CASSGSVNTEAFF
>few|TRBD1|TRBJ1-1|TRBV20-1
TGCAGTGCCACTGGGACAGGGGCGGGGAACACTGAAGCTTTCTTT
CSATGTGAGNTEAFF
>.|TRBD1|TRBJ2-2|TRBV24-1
TGTGCCACCAGTGATTGGACAGGTCCCGGGGAGCTGTTTTTT
CATSDWTGPGELFF
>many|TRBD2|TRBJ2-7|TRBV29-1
TGCAGCGTTGAAGGGCCGGGACTAGCGGCCTCCTACGAGCAGTACTTC
CSVEGPGLAASYEQYF
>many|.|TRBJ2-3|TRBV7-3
TGTGCCAGCTCGGCGGGGTTAGCGGATACGCAGTATTTT
CASSAGLADTQYF
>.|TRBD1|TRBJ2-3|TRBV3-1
TGTGCCAGCAGCCAAGAATCTGCAGACAGGGAAAGCACAGATACGCAGTATTTT
CASSQESADRESTDTQYF
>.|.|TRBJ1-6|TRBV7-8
TGTGCCAGCAGCCTAGGGGGGGGGAATAATTCACCCCTCCACTTT
CASSLGGGNNSPLHF
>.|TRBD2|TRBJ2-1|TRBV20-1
TGCAGTGCTAGTGGACGACTAGCGGCCTACAATGAGCAGTTCTTC
CSASGRLAAYNEQFF
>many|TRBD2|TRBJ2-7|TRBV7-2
TGTGCCAGCAGCTCCCGGCGGGAGGGCTACGAGCAGTACTTC
CASSSRREGYEQYF
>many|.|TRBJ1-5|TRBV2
TGTGCCAGCAGTGTAGAAGGGTTGAGGCAGCCCCAGCATTTT
CASSVEGLRQPQHF
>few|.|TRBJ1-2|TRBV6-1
TGTGCCAGCAGTGAATCAGGGGCCGGCTACACCTTC
CASSESGAGYTF
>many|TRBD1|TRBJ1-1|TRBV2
TGTGCCAGCAGTCAGGGGGGTAGGGAAGCTTTCTTT
CASSQGGREAFF
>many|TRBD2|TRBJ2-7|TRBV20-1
TGCAGTGCTGTGAGTAGCGGGAGCTACGAGCAGTACTTC
CSAVSSGSYEQYF
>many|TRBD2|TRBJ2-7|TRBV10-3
TGTGCCATCAGCGGGACTAGCGGGAGTGGTTGGGAGCAGTACTTC
CAISGTSGSGWEQYF
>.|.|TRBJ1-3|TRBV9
TGTGCCAGCAGCGTAGATGGGGGCAGAGGAAACACCATATATTTT
CASSVDGGRGNTIYF
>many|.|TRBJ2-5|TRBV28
TGTGCCAGCAGTTTCGGCGCAGTCCAAGAGACCCAGTACTTC
CASSFGAVQETQYF
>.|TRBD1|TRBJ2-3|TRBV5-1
TGCGCCAGCAGTCCGACAGGGTTAAGGACAGATACGCAGTATTTT
CASSPTGLRTDTQYF
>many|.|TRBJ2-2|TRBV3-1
TGTGCCAGCAGACAGATCCCCGGGGAGCTGTTTTTT
CASRQIPGELFF
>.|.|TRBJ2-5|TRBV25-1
TGTGCCAGCAGTGAATCCGTGACAGGACAAGAGACCCAGTACTTC
CASSESVTGQETQYF
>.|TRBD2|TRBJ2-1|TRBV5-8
TGTGCCAGCAGCGTGGGGGGGGTGGCGGGATATGACTACAATGAGCAGTTCTTC
CASSVGGVAGYDYNEQFF
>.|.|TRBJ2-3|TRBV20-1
TGCAGTGCTAGGTGGGGGGGGGCCACAGATACGCAGTATTTT
CSARWGGATDTQYF
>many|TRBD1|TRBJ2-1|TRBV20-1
TGCGGGGGGACAGGGGGCCATGATGAGCAGTTCTTC
CGGTGGHDEQFF
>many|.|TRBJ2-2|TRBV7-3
TGTGCCAGCAGCTCCAGGGAAACCGGGGAGCTGTTTTTT
CASSSRETGELFF
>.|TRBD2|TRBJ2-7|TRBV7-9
TGTGCCAGCAGCTTACTGGGACTAGCGGGACACGAGCAGTACTTC
CASSLLGLAGHEQYF
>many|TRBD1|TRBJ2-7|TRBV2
TGTGCCAGCGATACAGGGGGCTACGAGCAGTACTTC
CASDTGGYEQYF
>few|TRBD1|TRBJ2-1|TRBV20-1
TGCAGTGCTAGAGATCGGGGTAGGGGGCTTTACAATGAGCAGTTCTTC
CSARDRGRGLYNEQFF
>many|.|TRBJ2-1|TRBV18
TGTGCCAGCTCACCACCTAGCGAACCTACGGAGTTCTTC
CASSPPSEPTEFF
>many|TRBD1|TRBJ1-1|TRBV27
TGTGCCAGCAGTTGGAATCAGGGGGTGAACACTGAAGCTTTCTTT
CASSWNQGVNTEAFF